This T cell receptor (beta chain) was captured by sequencing in a study of cytomegalovirus exposure and HLA in healthy donors. In the study overall: Most donors, 70% to 85% of a few hundred genotyped, fell in the Caucasian-associated ancestry cluster.

As for this clone: What it binds is not known. The junction departs from the called germline gene at one end, perhaps through a read error.

PCR involved 60 Vbeta and 13 Jbeta primers. The table came from immunoSEQ multiplex PCR; TCRdb's copy has only in-frame clones and leaves some out. The sample records nearly 95,000 clones, just under 80% being singletons. The CDR3 extends over 14 amino acids. Germline CDR1 reads LNHNV; CDR2 reads YYDKDF (reference sequence). Overall study findings and caveats: A missense DCLRE1C variant was associated with V- and J-gene trimming of TCR beta chains in a later analysis, and an independent cohort replicated the association. Using the classifier, cytomegalovirus status was reportedly diagnosed with high specificity and sensitivity. Researchers catalogued 150 or so TCR beta chains as cytomegalovirus-associated.

Sample: PBMCs. The TCR was taken from a woman in her thirties or forties in good health and CMV-seronegative. This rearrangement joins TRBV15 to TRBJ1-2; TRBD1 matches 8 bases. The CDR3 region is CATSRDPGGTSYPF. As DNA, the CDR3 is TGTGCCACCAGCAGAGATCCAGGGGGCACATCCTACCCCTTC.